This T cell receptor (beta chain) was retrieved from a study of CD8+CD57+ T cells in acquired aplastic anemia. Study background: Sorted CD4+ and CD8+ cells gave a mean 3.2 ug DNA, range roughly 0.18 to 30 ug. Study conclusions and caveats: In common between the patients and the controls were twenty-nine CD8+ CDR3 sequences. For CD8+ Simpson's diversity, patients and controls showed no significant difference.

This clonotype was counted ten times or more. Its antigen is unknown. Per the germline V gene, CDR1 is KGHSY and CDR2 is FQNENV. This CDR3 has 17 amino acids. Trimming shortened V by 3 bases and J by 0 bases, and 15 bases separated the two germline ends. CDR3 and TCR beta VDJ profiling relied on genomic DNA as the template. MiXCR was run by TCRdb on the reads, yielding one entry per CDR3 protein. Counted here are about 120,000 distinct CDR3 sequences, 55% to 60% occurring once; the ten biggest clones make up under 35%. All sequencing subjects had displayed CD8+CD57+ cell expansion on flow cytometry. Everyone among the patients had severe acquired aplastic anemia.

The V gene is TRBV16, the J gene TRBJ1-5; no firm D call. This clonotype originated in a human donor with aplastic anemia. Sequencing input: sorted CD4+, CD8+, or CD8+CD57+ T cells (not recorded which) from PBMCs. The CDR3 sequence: CASSHFSSGSSNQPQHF. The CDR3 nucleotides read TGTGCCAGCAGCCATTTCTCATCGGGCAGTAGCAATCAGCCCCAGCATTTT.